Listed here are 24 T cell receptor beta chains from one sample, sequenced in a study of T-cell reconstitution after alpha-beta-depleted transplantation in children. A TCRbeta library incorporating unique molecular identifiers was prepared. TCRdb re-called the PCR reads with MiXCR, one entry per CDR3 protein. The sample consists of around 250,000 distinct CDR3 sequences, about 25% of them appearing once. The sample in question was PBMCs, obtained before TCRalphabeta/CD19-depleted stem cell transplant. The receptors originated from a girl aged 2 to 9 with Fanconi anemia, due to receive a stem cell transplant.

This chain joins TRBV29-1 and TRBJ2-7, with unresolved D. Germline CDR1 SQVTM, CDR2 ANQGSEA. The CDR3 is 16 residues long. Trimming shortened V by 3 bases and J by 0 bases, and 18 bases separated the two germline ends. CDR3 amino acids: CSVDYVLPYSSYEQYF. DNA for the CDR3: TGCAGCGTTGATTACGTACTACCATATAGCTCCTACGAGCAGTACTTC.

The chain carries TRBV20-1 and TRBJ2-7; 11 bases fit TRBD2. This CDR3 is built from 14 residues. From germline, CDR1 is DFQATT and CDR2 SNEGSKA (reference sequence). Unmatched junction bases numbered 6, after V lost 4 bases and J lost 4 bases. CDR3 DNA sequence: TGCAGTGCTATCATGCTAGCGGGGGGTTACGAGCAGTACTTC. As protein: CSAIMLAGGYEQYF.

This rearrangement joins TRBV20-1 to TRBJ2-1; no clear D gene. V was trimmed by 3 bases and J by 5 bases, leaving 14 bases between them. The germline V gene encodes CDR1 DFQATT and CDR2 SNEGSKA (reference sequence). CDR3 length: 14 amino acids. The CDR3: CSASIGQLNNEQFF. The DNA of the CDR3 is TGCAGTGCTAGCATAGGGCAGCTTAACAATGAGCAGTTCTTC.

In this sample, this clonotype turned up a few times. This sequence joins TRBV5-1 and TRBJ2-2; D is unresolved. Germline V gene sequence: CDR1 SGHRS, CDR2 YFSETQ. The CDR3 is 15 amino acids. With 2 bases removed from V and 0 bases from J, the gap between germline ends came to 8 bases. The CDR3 DNA sequence: TGCGCCAGCAGCTTAGGAAAGGCGAACACCGGGGAGCTGTTTTTT. As protein: CASSLGKANTGELFF.

The chain is built from TRBV7-6 and TRBJ2-1; TRBD2 matches at 8 bases. This CDR3 spans 15 amino acids. The germline CDR1 and CDR2 sequences are SGHVS and FNYEAQ. The junction had 3 bases not matched to a gene; V was cut back by 5 bases and J by 0 bases. CDR3 loop: CASSLSGDSYNEQFF. DNA for the CDR3: TGTGCCAGCAGCCTTAGCGGGGACTCCTACAATGAGCAGTTCTTC. Using reference TRBV7-6 and TRBJ2-1 for the parts outside the CDR3, the full variable domain is GAGVSQSPRYKVTKRGQDVALRCDPISGHVSLYWYRQALGQGPEFLTYFNYEAQQDKSGLPNDRFSAERPEGSISTLTIQRTEQRDSAMYRCASSLSGDSYNEQFFGPGTRLTVL.

Points on this clonotype: It may be a read error: a sequence one base away is much more abundant. The rearrangement joins TRBV29-1 to TRBJ2-3; tentatively, D is TRBD1 (5 bases). The CDR3 has 13 residues. Germline CDR1 SQVTM, CDR2 ANQGSEA. DNA of the CDR3: TGCAGCGCTGGTGACAGCAGCACAGTTACGCAGTATTTT. Protein sequence: CSAGDSSTVTQYF.

J is TRBJ2-7 and V is TRBV29-1, with a tentative D call TRBD1 (6 bases). Trimming pared 4 bases from V and 5 bases from J, leaving 9 bases between. The germline V gene encodes CDR1 SQVTM and CDR2 ANQGSEA. CDR3 length equals 11 residues. The CDR3 DNA follows: TGCAGCGTTGCTCACAGGGACGAGCAGTACTTC. Translated: CSVAHRDEQYF.

The V and J genes are TRBV29-1 and TRBJ2-7; D unclear. CDR3 length equals 13 residues. Germline values: CDR1 SQVTM, CDR2 ANQGSEA. Trimming removed 1 base at V and 2 bases at J, with 9 bases between. CDR3 coding DNA: TGCAGCGTTGAAGCGGCGCAAACCTACGAGCAGTACTTC. Its translation is CSVEAAQTYEQYF.

In its sample, this clonotype was seen a few times. This chain links TRBV10-3 with TRBJ2-1; 10 positions match TRBD2. The CDR3 sequence is 17 residues long. From germline, CDR1 is ENHRY and CDR2 SYGVKD. The junction had 13 bases not matched to a gene; V was cut back by 6 bases and J by 5 bases. The CDR3 sequence is CAIRDRWLAGADNEQFF. In DNA form, the CDR3 reads TGTGCCATCAGAGACCGGTGGCTAGCGGGAGCCGACAATGAGCAGTTCTTC.

This sequence joins TRBV7-3 and TRBJ2-2; the match to TRBD2 covers 8 bases. With 6 bases clipped from V and 4 bases from J, the junction kept 10 bases outside the gene matches. This CDR3 contains 16 residues. Germline-derived CDR1 and CDR2 are SGHTA and FQGTGA. In DNA, the CDR3 is TGTGCCAGCAGACGCGAATCGGGACTAGTCACCGGGGAGCTGTTTTTT. It is translated as CASRRESGLVTGELFF.

In its sample, this clonotype was seen many times. The chain employs TRBV2 and TRBJ2-7, with D perhaps matching TRBD1 (6 bases). CDR3 size: 12 residues. V lost 5 bases, J lost 7 bases, and 12 bases lay in between. Germline CDR1 and CDR2: SNHLY and FYNNEI. The CDR3 here is CASSKGQGEQYF. CDR3 DNA: TGTGCCAGCAGTAAGGGACAAGGGGAGCAGTACTTC.

This clonotype was counted at least ten times. The rearrangement joins TRBV21-1 to TRBJ2-3; the D call of TRBD1 is as the table states it, not checked on the DNA. TRBV21-1 is a pseudogene locus. CDR3 length: 18 amino acids. The CDR3 is CASSKESTGARSTDTQYF. The CDR3 DNA reads as TGTGCCAGCAGCAAAGAGTCAACAGGGGCTAGGAGCACAGATACGCAGTATTTT.

This clonotype appeared a few times. This chain joins TRBV9 and TRBJ2-1; D unresolved. Deletions cut 1 base from V and 5 bases from J, with 4 bases between. This CDR3 contains 12 residues. Germline V gene lookup returns CDR1 SGDLS and CDR2 YYNGEE. The DNA of the CDR3 is TGTGCCAGCAGCGTAATAAACAATGAGCAGTTCTTC. Its translation: CASSVINNEQFF.

The chain has TRBV12-3 or TRBV12-4 and TRBJ2-6; 9 nucleotides line up with TRBD1. The CDR3 has 18 amino acids. V gave up 3 bases and J gave up 2 bases; unmatched junction bases: 8. This CDR3 reads CASSFVTGGETGANVLTF. The CDR3 DNA reads TGTGCCAGCAGTTTTGTGACAGGGGGGGAGACTGGGGCCAACGTCCTGACTTTC.

This clonotype was detected ten times or more. The rearrangement uses TRBV6-1 and TRBJ2-3, with 7 bases identical to TRBD1. Germline V gene sequence: CDR1 MNHNS, CDR2 SASEGT. The CDR3 length is 15 residues. The trim removed 2 bases at V and 4 bases at J, leaving 6 bases unmatched. CDR3 in DNA: TGTGCCAGCAGTGAAACAGACAGGGCCGCAGATACGCAGTATTTT. Protein product: CASSETDRAADTQYF.

This clonotype was detected ten times or more. This chain uses TRBV12-5 with TRBJ2-3; the match to TRBD2 covers 9 bases. The germline V gene has CDR1 LGHNT and CDR2 FRNRAP. The CDR3 consists of 16 residues. Trimming cost V 4 bases and J 2 bases; bases outside gene matches: 7. The CDR3 here is CASGSSLAGITDTQYF. CDR3 nucleotides: TGTGCTAGTGGTTCCTCCCTAGCGGGGATCACAGATACGCAGTATTTT.

In this sample, this clonotype turned up many times. The V gene is TRBV2, the J gene TRBJ2-7; D remains ambiguous. V lost 10 bases and J 2 bases, leaving 15 bases between the germline ends. This CDR3 region has 13 residues. Germline CDR1 is SNHLY and CDR2 is FYNNEI. The CDR3 loop reads CATFEDGTYEQYF. CDR3 DNA sequence: TGTGCCACTTTCGAGGACGGAACCTACGAGCAGTACTTC.

This clonotype was counted at least ten times. This chain joins TRBV20-1 and TRBJ2-1; possible D gene TRBD1, 6 bases. This CDR3 spans 14 amino acids. V was shortened by 6 bases and J by 3 bases, with 15 bases between the two germline ends. The germline V gene has CDR1 DFQATT and CDR2 SNEGSKA (reference sequence). The CDR3 DNA follows: TGCAGTGCCCTGCAGGGGTTACTCTACAATGAGCAGTTCTTC. Translation gives CSALQGLLYNEQFF.

This clonotype came up many times. The chain joins TRBV10-3 to TRBJ2-3; no clear D. The CDR3 consists of 14 residues. V was trimmed by 7 bases and J by 0 bases, leaving 11 bases between them. Germline V gene sequence: CDR1 ENHRY, CDR2 SYGVKD. This CDR3 is CAIKPISSTDTQYF. CDR3 nucleotides: TGTGCCATCAAGCCGATTTCTAGCACAGATACGCAGTATTTT.

This clonotype was seen many times. The chain is built from TRBV12-3 or TRBV12-4 and TRBJ2-7; tentative D call: TRBD1 (6 bases). The CDR3 runs 12 residues. Trimming took off 5 bases at V and 4 bases at J, with 9 bases between the two ends. The CDR3 loop is CASSPTGYEQYF. The DNA for the CDR3 is TGTGCCAGCAGTCCTACAGGGTACGAGCAGTACTTC.

The CDR3 DNA sequence: TGTGCCAGCAGTTTACCCTCTTGGACAGGGCACACCTTC. This translates into CASSLPSWTGHTF. The rearrangement joins TRBV12-3 or TRBV12-4 to TRBJ1-2; 8 bases map to TRBD1. The V gene end was trimmed by 2 bases and the J gene end by 12 bases; junction bases not matched to a gene: 8. There are 13 residues in the CDR3.

This clonotype was observed many times. The V gene is TRBV7-2, the J gene TRBJ2-1; 8 nucleotides line up with TRBD2. Unmatched junction bases numbered 11, after V lost 2 bases and J lost 5 bases. CDR3 length: 17 amino acids. Germline V gives CDR1 SGHTA, CDR2 FQGNSA. The CDR3 DNA reads as TGTGCCAGCAGCTTAAGGGAGGGACTAGGACAGAACAATGAGCAGTTCTTC. Translating it yields CASSLREGLGQNNEQFF.

This clonotype was detected ten times or more. The rearrangement uses TRBV21-1 and TRBJ2-1; TRBD2, the D gene given by the table, was not confirmed from the DNA. TRBV21-1 is given as a pseudogene. The CDR3 is 15 amino acids. In DNA, the CDR3 is TGTGCCAGCAGCGCCAGCGGGAGGGCCTCAAATGAGCAGTTCTTC. This gives the protein CASSASGRASNEQFF.

This clonotype was found many times. V is TRBV4-1 and J is TRBJ2-1; D is uncertain. Germline loops: CDR1 MGHRA, CDR2 YSYEKL. V shed 3 bases and J shed 7 bases, with 10 bases lying between them. This CDR3 region has 13 residues. CDR3 amino acids: CASSQLSENEQFF. The CDR3 DNA follows: TGCGCCAGCAGCCAGTTGTCGGAGAATGAGCAGTTCTTC.